This TCR beta chain was documented in a study of T-cell memory formation after mild COVID-19. Whole-study findings and limits: CD8+ contracting clones occupied EMRA, while CD4+ ones occupied mainly CM and EM. Clones from the second wave (peaking day 37) had unconfirmed SARS-CoV-2 specificity.

At least ten counts were recorded for this clonotype. What it recognizes is unknown. The CDR3 loop spans 13 amino acids. V was pared by 0 bases and J by 6 bases, with 9 bases between. Germline CDR1 and CDR2: ENHRY and SYGVKD. Barcoded TCR alpha and TCR beta cDNA libraries with UMIs came from 5'RACE using constant-segment primers. In TCRdb, the 5' RACE reads were re-called with MiXCR into one record per CDR3 protein. The sample lists about 170,000 distinct CDR3 sequences, 10% to 15% seen once, with approximately 3.3% in the top ten. Input material: PBMCs or a T cell subset sorted from them (not recorded which). This chain joins TRBV10-3 and TRBJ2-7, with D perhaps matching TRBD2 (5 bases). The clonotype originates from a man between 18 and 29 years old who had mild COVID-19 (a few samples of this study predate the infection). Cell type and time point are not known. In DNA, the CDR3 is TGTGCCATCAGTGAGTCCGAGGGCGGCGAGCAGTACTTC. It yields the protein CAISESEGGEQYF.